This TCR beta chain was documented in a study of identical twins. This clonotype was counted between two and nine times. What it binds is unknown. A universal primer site arose from template switching, and cDNA bore unique molecular identifiers. TCRdb processed the 5' RACE reads anew with MiXCR; each CDR3 protein has one entry. The sample gives some 1,700,000 distinct CDR3 sequences, about 30% of which show up once; about 0.27% is in the top ten. V dropped 8 bases and J dropped 4; count of bases not matched to a gene: 0. This CDR3 is built from 14 residues. Study-level findings and limits: Shared out-of-frame alpha sequences (those common to twins) showed excess low generation probability. Models came in too low on out-of-frame TCR alpha sharing in monozygotic twins. The abundant beta clonotypes from cord blood had fewer insertions, and memory repertoires had none of this.

The rearrangement links TRBV12-3 or TRBV12-4 to TRBJ2-2; TRBD2 matches at 14 bases. The clonotype comes from a newborn girl in good health. The source material was cord blood. The CDR3 DNA is TGTGCCAGCGGGACTAGCGGGGGCACCGGGGAGCTGTTTTTT. Translating it yields CASGTSGGTGELFF.